Listed here are 20 T cell receptor beta chains from one sample, sequenced in a study of lung T cells in sarcoidosis with Löfgren's syndrome. TCRdb reprocessed the reads via MiXCR and lists one record per CDR3 protein. The table includes 9,400 or so distinct CDR3 sequences, 15% to 20% detected once. The sequenced sample was CD4+ T cells from bronchoalveolar lavage. Every receptor here comes from a human donor with sarcoidosis (Löfgren's syndrome or another form), or a control subject (not recorded which).

Sample share makes this clonotype medium-sized. The chain couples TRBV27 to TRBJ1-6; a weak D match, TRBD1 (5 bases). CDR1 and CDR2 (germline): MNHEY, SMNVEV (reference sequence). This CDR3 region has 15 residues. Trimming removed 10 bases at V and 6 bases at J, with 19 bases between. The CDR3 DNA is TGTGCCACCCTAGGCAGGGTAGGGAGTAATTCACCCCTCCACTTT. Translation: CATLGRVGSNSPLHF.

This clonotype has at least ten counts. DNA of the CDR3: TGTGCCAGCAGCTCCGGGAGGGACCACCGCACAGATACGCAGTATTTT. Encoded protein: CASSSGRDHRTDTQYF. The V gene is TRBV5-4, the J gene TRBJ2-3; 8 nucleotides line up with TRBD2. The length of the CDR3 is 16 residues. The V gene's germline CDR1 is SGHNT and CDR2 YYREEE (reference sequence). J lost 1 base, V lost 3 bases, and 7 bases had no gene match.

This clonotype occurred many times. For the CDR3, the DNA is TGTGCCAGCACCAGGGGGGGGATCTCTGGAAACACCATATATTTT. Amino acid sequence: CASTRGGISGNTIYF. The V call is TRBV3-1, the J call TRBJ1-3; TRBD1 matches at 7 bases. The germline gives CDR1 LGHDT, CDR2 YNNKEL (reference sequence). The CDR3 totals 15 residues. V was pared by 7 bases and J by 0 bases, with 6 bases of the junction left unmatched. The full variable domain, rest sourced from reference TRBV3-1 and TRBJ1-3, is DTAVSQTPKYLVTQMGNDKSIKCEQNLGHDTMYWYKQDSKKFLKIMFSYNNKELIINETVPNRFSPKSPDKAHLNLHINSLELGDSAVYFCASTRGGISGNTIYFGEGSWLTVV.

The sample holds many counts of this clonotype. J is TRBJ2-3 and V is TRBV7-2; TRBD1 aligns across 7 bases. The germline V gene encodes CDR1 SGHTA and CDR2 FQGNSA. J was trimmed by 0 bases and V by 4 bases; bases with no gene match: 1. The CDR3 runs 14 residues. DNA for the CDR3: TGTGCCAGCAGCTCGGGACAGAGCACAGATACGCAGTATTTT. Its protein is CASSSGQSTDTQYF.

By proportion, this clonotype is medium-sized. The gene calls are TRBV28 and TRBJ2-1; D may be TRBD2 (5 bases). The CDR3 has 13 amino acids. The V gene lost 4 bases and the J gene lost 14 bases, with 18 bases spanning the gap. Germline V gene data show CDR1 as MDHEN and CDR2 as SYDVKM. CDR3 in DNA: TGTGCCAGCAGTTCATCCCCCGGGATCGAGGAGTTCTTC. Residues: CASSSSPGIEEFF.

This clonotype was observed a handful of times. V usage is TRBV6-1 and J usage is TRBJ1-1, with D hard to call. With 3 bases removed from V and 4 bases from J, the gap between germline ends came to 9 bases. Germline V lookup: CDR1 MNHNS, CDR2 SASEGT. CDR3 length: 13 amino acids. The CDR3 nucleotides are TGTGCCAGCAGTGAGGGTTGGGGCACTGAAGCTTTCTTT. Translation: CASSEGWGTEAFF.

This clonotype qualifies as large. The V call is TRBV11-2, the J call TRBJ2-3; D gene uncertain. V lost 2 bases and J lost 1, with 4 bases in between. Germline V gene sequence: CDR1 SGHAT, CDR2 FQNNGV. The CDR3 is 13 residues long. This chain's CDR3 is CASSLLGTDTQYF. The DNA of the CDR3 is TGTGCCAGCAGCTTACTTGGCACAGATACGCAGTATTTT. Complete variable domain (other parts from reference TRBV11-2 and TRBJ2-3): EAGVAQSPRYKIIEKRQSVAFWCNPISGHATLYWYQQILGQGPKLLIQFQNNGVVDDSQLPKDRFSAERLKGVDSTLKIQPAKLEDSAVYLCASSLLGTDTQYFGPGTRLTVL.

This clonotype was counted at least ten times. The chain couples TRBV6-1 to TRBJ1-1, with unresolved D. CDR1 is MNHNS and CDR2 is SASEGT in the germline V gene. Trimming took 6 bases from V and 0 from J, leaving 8 bases between them. This CDR3 is 13 amino acids long. The CDR3 here is CASSPPMNTEAFF. For the CDR3, the DNA is TGTGCCAGCAGCCCCCCCATGAACACTGAAGCTTTCTTT.

This clonotype was picked up many times. V usage is TRBV12-3 or TRBV12-4 and J usage is TRBJ2-1; weak D call: TRBD1 (5 bases). The CDR3 totals 14 residues. V dropped 2 bases and J dropped 6 bases, with 11 bases sitting between them. The CDR3 nucleotides read TGTGCCAGCAGTTTACAGGGTGGGATCAATGAGCAGTTCTTC. Translating it yields CASSLQGGINEQFF.

This rearrangement joins TRBV30 to TRBJ2-7; no definite D call. Between the trimmed V and J ends, which lost 2 bases and 5 bases, there was a span of 10 bases. From germline, CDR1 is GTSNPN and CDR2 SVGIG (reference sequence). This CDR3 contains 12 residues. CDR3 DNA: TGTGCCTGGAGTCGGCAGCGCGACGAGCAGTACTTC. It encodes CAWSRQRDEQYF.

Regarding this clonotype: One junction end does not reproduce the germline sequence, and a read error may be involved. In DNA, the CDR3 is TGTGCCATCAGTGGAGGATCTGGGGTCAACGTCCTGACTTTC. Its translation: CAISGGSGVNVLTF. This chain joins TRBV10-3 and TRBJ2-6; D not resolved. CDR3 length: 14 amino acids. CDR1 and CDR2 (germline): ENHRY, SYGVKD.

Judged by abundance, this clonotype is medium-sized (0.01 to 0.1%). The chain combines TRBV27 with TRBJ2-7; no definite D call. CDR3 length: 14 amino acids. Germline CDR1 MNHEY, CDR2 SMNVEV (reference sequence). Trimming removed 3 bases from V and 4 bases from J, with 13 bases in between. CDR3 DNA sequence: TGTGCCAGCAGTTTGAACGGACGGGTGTACGAGCAGTACTTC. Translating it yields CASSLNGRVYEQYF.

J is TRBJ2-2 and V is TRBV27, with a weak D call TRBD2 (6 bases). This CDR3 spans 14 amino acids. Looked up from germline, CDR1 is MNHEY and CDR2 is SMNVEV (reference sequence). V lost 3 bases, J lost 16 bases, and 21 bases lay in between. As DNA, the CDR3 is TGTGCCAGCAGTTTGCGGGACCCCACCGGGGATCCGTTTTTT. Translating it yields CASSLRDPTGDPFF.

This clonotype was observed at least ten times. The V and J genes are TRBV19 and TRBJ1-1; tentatively, D is TRBD1 (6 bases). The CDR3 is made up of 13 amino acids. Per germline, CDR1 LNHDA and CDR2 SQIVND (reference sequence). V was shortened by 6 bases and J by 5 bases, with 13 bases between the two germline ends. The CDR3 protein is CASRLQGGTEAFF. CDR3 sequence (DNA): TGTGCCAGTAGGCTACAGGGTGGGACTGAAGCTTTCTTT. The entire variable domain, with the rest obtained from reference TRBV19 and TRBJ1-1, is as follows: DGGITQSPKYLFRKEGQNVTLSCEQNLNHDAMYWYRQDPGQGLRLIYYSQIVNDFQKGDIAEGYSVSREKKESFPLTVTSAQKNPTAFYLCASRLQGGTEAFFGQGTRLTVV.

This clonotype was counted at least ten times. This chain uses TRBV7-6 with TRBJ2-7, with 7 bases that match TRBD1. Germline V CDR1 and CDR2: SGHVS, FNYEAQ. This CDR3 region has 13 residues. Losses at the gene ends were 5 bases for V and 4 bases for J; bases not matched to a gene: 5. CDR3 sequence: CASSRDSGYEQYF. The CDR3, as DNA: TGTGCCAGCAGCCGGGACAGCGGATACGAGCAGTACTTC. Based on the CDR3 plus reference TRBV7-6 and TRBJ2-7, the full variable domain is GAGVSQSPRYKVTKRGQDVALRCDPISGHVSLYWYRQALGQGPEFLTYFNYEAQQDKSGLPNDRFSAERPEGSISTLTIQRTEQRDSAMYRCASSRDSGYEQYFGPGTRLTVT.

This clonotype showed up many times. J is TRBJ2-4 and V is TRBV3-1; TRBD1 matches at 9 bases. There are 15 residues in the CDR3. Germline CDR1 LGHDT, CDR2 YNNKEL (reference sequence). V lost 3 bases and J lost 8; bases outside the gene matches: 8. CDR3 residues: CASSHLPGQGYIQYF. CDR3 in DNA: TGTGCCAGCAGCCACCTACCGGGACAGGGATACATTCAGTACTTC.

This clonotype was observed at least ten times. This chain uses TRBV28 with TRBJ2-1; a weak D match, TRBD1 (7 bases). The CDR3 has 11 residues. Germline CDR1 and CDR2: MDHEN and SYDVKM. Trimming removed 5 bases from V and 12 bases from J, with 11 bases in between. CDR3 DNA: TGTGCCAGCAGTCCCCAGGGGGGGCAGTTCTTC. Translating it yields CASSPQGGQFF.

This clonotype was detected many times. The V and J genes are TRBV20-1 and TRBJ1-1; 9 nucleotides line up with TRBD1. V gave up 5 bases and J gave up 5 bases; unmatched junction bases: 6. The CDR3 has 13 amino acids. Germline loops: CDR1 DFQATT, CDR2 SNEGSKA (reference sequence). CDR3 sequence: CSAYTGGWTEAFF. As DNA, the CDR3 is TGCAGTGCTTATACAGGGGGCTGGACTGAAGCTTTCTTT.

This clonotype appeared many times. V and J are TRBV24-1 and TRBJ2-5, with D unresolved. The germline V gene has CDR1 KGHDR and CDR2 SFDVKD. This CDR3 has 12 amino acids. The V end lost 5 bases, the J end lost 5 bases, and 8 bases lay between the germline ends. Written as DNA, the CDR3 is TGTGCCACCAGTGGGGTGCTGGAGACCCAGTACTTC. This encodes CATSGVLETQYF.

The sample holds a few counts of this clonotype. Without the conserved terminal phenylalanine or tryptophan, this CDR3 likely stems from a read error. The V call is TRBV27, the J call TRBJ1-5; TRBD1 aligns across 7 bases. This CDR3 has 19 residues. J lost 5 bases, V lost 2 bases, and 18 bases had no gene match. Per the germline V gene, CDR1 is MNHEY and CDR2 is SMNVEV (reference sequence). As DNA, the CDR3 is TGTGCCAGCAGTTTAACCGCAGCTTTCGGGACAGAGAGCGATCAGCCCCAGCATTCT. It yields the protein CASSLTAAFGTESDQPQHS.